This TCR beta chain stems from a study of identical twins' blood T cells. TCRdb recomputed calls from the 5' RACE reads with MiXCR, one row per CDR3 protein. This sample yields around 380,000 distinct CDR3 sequences, of which over 25% are seen a single time; more than 5.5% belongs to the top ten. Germline assignment: CDR1 SGHRS and CDR2 YFSETQ. The CDR3 extends over 14 amino acids. The germline V and J ends were trimmed by 1 base and 3 bases, with 9 bases remaining between them. Sequencing used PBMCs. The rearrangement uses TRBV5-1 and TRBJ2-3; possibly TRBD2 for D (5 bases). The sequence came from a woman aged 18-50 years in good health. DNA of the CDR3: TGCGCCAGCAGCTTGTCGGGGTTAACAGATACGCAGTATTTT. The encoded protein is CASSLSGLTDTQYF.